Listed below are T cell receptor beta chains from one sample, sequenced in a study of blood T cell repertoires in COVID-19. This table comes from immunoSEQ multiplex PCR, and its TCRdb copy is limited to in-frame clones, with some not included. The top ten clones hold roughly 25% of a sample with around 180,000 clones, less than 90% of them seen once. Sequencing input: peripheral blood. Source of these receptors: a man in his sixties with acute or convalescent COVID-19. Each CDR3 is given with its conserved first and last residue.

V	CDR3
TRBV11-3	CASSGQQETQYF
TRBV5-1	CASSTGQADNEKLFF
TRBV6-2/TRBV6-3	CASSRQQGYGYTF
TRBV4-1	CASSQDRVNTEAFF
TRBV12-3/TRBV12-4	CASSFLPGELFF
TRBV18	CASSQTTTGAGYTF
TRBV9	CASSETSGTGGGNTIYF
TRBV6-5	CASIFGNTGELFF
TRBV19	CASSRAERNNEQFF
TRBV2	CASSLLAGGTNEQFF
TRBV21-1	CIRRGQGAEAFF
TRBV5-1	CASSLGQTAGNTIYF
TRBV7-9	CASRKTSTVTGNTIYF
TRBV9	CASSPGTGFTYEQYF
TRBV29-1	CSVYDYTNYGYTF
TRBV12-5	CASGSVTMNTEAFF
TRBV5-4	CASSLGGPSRARNTIYF
TRBV3-1/TRBV3-2	CASSQGQGYGQPQHF
TRBV5-5	CASRLAGGETQYF
TRBV7-9	CASSRSGSANNEQFF
TRBV5-1	CASSLWGQGGEQYF
TRBV5-8	CASSPRLETQYF
TRBV19	CASSNYPTAGTDTQYF
TRBV6-2/TRBV6-3	CASSYRSGRAPLEQYF
TRBV4-1	CASSRLGGVGSGELFF
TRBV5-5	CASSPSDRLKAFF
TRBV6-1	CASSDREGQSPLHF
TRBV7-3	CASSLRSGAEAFF
TRBV27	CASQDRGQYEQYF
TRBV11-3	CASSPRQGDTGELFF
TRBV29-1	CSVDTGGTEAFF
TRBV24-1	CATSDRAGANVLTF
TRBV11-3	CASSLQGVRYGYTF
TRBV28	CASRGSTGWGTGEAFF
TRBV24-1	CATSDRQTYNEQFF
TRBV6-6	CASSPRGAGTEAFF
TRBV5-1	CASSPGQTWGTEAFF
TRBV5-1	CASSYGAGGVYNEQFF
TRBV5-1	CASSLQGDYNEQFF
TRBV24-1	CATSDSRGQASYEQYF
TRBV19	CASSSGGGFHEQFF